The T cell receptor (beta chain) under discussion was sequenced for a study of blood T cell repertoires in COVID-19. This clone was counted many times. The CDR3 consists of 15 residues. V lost 3 bases to trimming and J lost 7 bases; unmatched junction nucleotides: 7. Germline CDR1 is MRHNA and CDR2 is SNTAGT. The protocol was immunoSEQ multiplex PCR, while the TCRdb copy is restricted to in-frame clones and leaves out a portion. The sample shows approximately 220,000 clones, around 90% of them seen only once. Adults between roughly 18 and 89 years of age took part from fewer than 30 US areas. Clinical history as reported by participants underpinned cohort assignment.

This clonotype was sampled from a woman in her twenties or thirties with acute COVID-19. The chain recombines TRBV6-4 with TRBJ2-1; 9 nucleotides line up with TRBD2. The specimen sequenced was PBMCs or T cells enriched from blood (not recorded which). CDR3 in DNA: TGTGCCAGCAGTGAGGGCGCGGGGGGGCCGAATGAGCAGTTCTTC. Translated, it gives CASSEGAGGPNEQFF.